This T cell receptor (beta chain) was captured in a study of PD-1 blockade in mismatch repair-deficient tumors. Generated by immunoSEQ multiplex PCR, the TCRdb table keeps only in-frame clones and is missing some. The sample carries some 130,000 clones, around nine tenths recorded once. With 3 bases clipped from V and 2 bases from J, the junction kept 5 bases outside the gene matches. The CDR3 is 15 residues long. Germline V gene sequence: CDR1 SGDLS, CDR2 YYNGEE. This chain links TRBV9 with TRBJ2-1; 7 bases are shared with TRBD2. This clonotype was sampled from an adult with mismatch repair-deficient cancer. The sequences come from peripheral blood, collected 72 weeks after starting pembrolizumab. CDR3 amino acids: CASSEAGVTYNEQFF. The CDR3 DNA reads TGTGCCAGCAGCGAGGCGGGAGTCACCTACAATGAGCAGTTCTTC.